Listed here is a single TCR beta chain. What it binds is not known. Researchers used approximately 3,800 ng of total RNA for each TCR library. Reanalyzing the 5' RACE reads, TCRdb keeps one entry per CDR3 protein, without DNA. The sample data list just over 300,000 distinct CDR3 sequences. The data were taken from a study of monozygotic twins with inflammatory bowel disease. The CDR3 consists of 16 residues. Germline loops: CDR1 MNHEY, CDR2 SVGAGI. Findings and caveats of the study: Telling apart the different T cell subtypes was not possible.

This receptor was taken from a human donor with ulcerative colitis or Crohn's disease, or a healthy co-twin of an affected twin (not recorded which). The sample consisted of blood. The chain employs TRBV6-5 and TRBJ2-4. The CDR3 here is CASSLGGLAGKNIQYF.